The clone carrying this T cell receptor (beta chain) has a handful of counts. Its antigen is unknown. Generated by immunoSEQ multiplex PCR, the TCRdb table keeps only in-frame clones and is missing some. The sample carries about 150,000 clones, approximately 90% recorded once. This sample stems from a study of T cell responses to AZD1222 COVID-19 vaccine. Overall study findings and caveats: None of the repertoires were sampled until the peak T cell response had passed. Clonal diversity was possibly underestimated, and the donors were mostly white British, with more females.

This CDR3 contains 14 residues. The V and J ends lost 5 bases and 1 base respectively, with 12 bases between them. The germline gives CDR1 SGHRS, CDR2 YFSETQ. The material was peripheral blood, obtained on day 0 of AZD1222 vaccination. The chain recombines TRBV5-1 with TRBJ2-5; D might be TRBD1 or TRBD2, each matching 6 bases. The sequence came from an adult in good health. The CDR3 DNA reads TGCGCCAGCAGGGTAGGGGGGAGCCAAGAGACCCAGTACTTC. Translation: CASRVGGSQETQYF.